Shown below are 28 T cell receptor beta chains from a single sample sequenced in a study of shared clonotypes between healthy human individuals (dated by TCRdb to about 2020). Library creation used the immunoSEQ multiplex PCR assay. TCRdb obtained this table from immuneACCESS and retained in-frame rearrangements with V and J assigned. These tables miss some clones; where compared with another copy, unresolved V genes account for less than half of the shortfall, and the remainder is unexplained. Present in this sample are approximately 1.4 million clones, 95% to 99% of which were seen just once. The ten largest account for roughly 0.45% of the sample. Sequenced input: naive CD4+ T cells sorted from blood. In the paper's terms, the cell subset or site label means: CD45RA+ positively selected. The receptors were gathered from a man younger than 40 in good health.

This chain uses TRBV30 with TRBJ2-5; D is unresolved. Germline V gene data show CDR1 as GTSNPN and CDR2 as SVGIG (reference sequence). With 8 bases removed from V and 5 bases from J, the gap between germline ends came to 18 bases. The length of the CDR3 is 13 residues. CDR3 protein: CATGAGFGETQYF. CDR3 bases: TGTGCCACGGGCGCCGGGTTCGGGGAGACCCAGTACTTC. Complete variable domain (other parts from reference TRBV30 and TRBJ2-5): SQTIHQWPATLVQPVGSPLSLECTVEGTSNPNLYWYRQAAGRGLQLLFYSVGIGQISSEVPQNLSASRPQDRQFILSSKKLLLSDSGFYLCATGAGFGETQYFGPGTRLLVL.

Here the CDR3 DNA reads TGTGCCAGCAGCAAACACTCATCAGTCGGATCGGCTGAAGCTTTCTTT. Residues: CASSKHSSVGSAEAFF. This chain uses TRBV28 with TRBJ1-1; D unresolved. The CDR3 is 16 amino acids. V was shortened by 6 bases and J by 6 bases, with 23 bases between the two germline ends. CDR1 is MDHEN, CDR2 SYDVKM, per germline.

This clone is a singleton in its sample. The chain uses TRBV7-9 and TRBJ2-1; tentatively, D is TRBD2 (6 bases). V gave up 7 bases and J gave up 8 bases, with 18 bases separating them. Germline V gene sequence: CDR1 SEHNR, CDR2 FQNEAQ (reference sequence). There are 14 residues in the CDR3. The DNA of the CDR3 is TGTGCCAGCACCCAATCCGCGGGATTTGATGAGCAGTTCTTC. Translation: CASTQSAGFDEQFF.

The genes are TRBV11-3 and TRBJ2-2; D remains ambiguous. Germline CDR1 SGHNT, CDR2 YENEEA. Trimming took off 3 bases at V and 0 bases at J, with 5 bases between the two ends. The CDR3 contains 14 residues. The CDR3 is CASSFHTNTGELFF. The DNA for the CDR3 is TGTGCCAGCAGCTTCCACACGAACACCGGGGAGCTGTTTTTT. The full variable domain, rest sourced from reference TRBV11-3 and TRBJ2-2, is EAGVVQSPRYKIIEKKQPVAFWCNPISGHNTLYWYLQNLGQGPELLIRYENEEAVDDSQLPKDRFSAERLKGVDSTLKIQPAELGDSAVYLCASSFHTNTGELFFGEGSRLTVL.

This chain uses TRBV7-7 with TRBJ2-3; either TRBD1 or TRBD2 may supply D (5 bases each). CDR1 is SSHAT and CDR2 is FNYEAQ in the germline V gene (reference sequence). There are 13 residues in the CDR3. V lost 4 bases to trimming and J lost 5 bases, with 10 bases between them. CDR3 coding DNA: TGTGCCAGCAGCTCCGGGGCCGGAGATACGCAGTATTTT. Encoded protein: CASSSGAGDTQYF.

The genes are TRBV9 and TRBJ2-3; TRBD2 might be the D (6 bases). The V end was cut by 6 bases, the J end by 2 bases, with 10 bases between. Germline V gives CDR1 SGDLS, CDR2 YYNGEE. The CDR3 is 13 residues long. The chain's CDR3 is CASNRENTDTQYF. CDR3 nucleotide sequence: TGTGCCAGCAACCGGGAGAACACAGATACGCAGTATTTT.

The chain uses TRBV5-4 and TRBJ1-5; D uncertain. This CDR3 is built from 14 residues. CDR1 and CDR2 from the germline V gene are SGHNT and YYREEE (reference sequence). The germline V and J ends were trimmed by 2 bases and 4 bases, with 10 bases remaining between them. Here the CDR3 reads CASSFCSENQPQHF. The CDR3 nucleotides read TGTGCCAGCAGCTTTTGTTCAGAGAATCAGCCCCAGCATTTT.

The chain is built from TRBV4-2 and TRBJ2-7, with D possibly TRBD2 on 6 matching bases. CDR1 and CDR2 (germline): LGHNA, YNFKEQ. Trimming removed 0 bases from V and 3 bases from J, with 15 bases in between. CDR3 length: 16 residues. The CDR3 DNA reads as TGTGCCAGCAGCCAAGATCGGCGGGATAGTAGCTACGAGCAGTACTTC. Translating it yields CASSQDRRDSSYEQYF.

This sequence joins TRBV9 and TRBJ2-7; 10 bases map to TRBD2. CDR1 is SGDLS and CDR2 is YYNGEE in the germline V gene. Trimming took 0 bases from V and 7 from J; bases not matched to a gene: 7. This CDR3 region has 15 residues. The CDR3 loop is CASSVGSSGSLEQYF. CDR3 in DNA: TGTGCCAGCAGCGTAGGGTCTAGCGGGAGTCTAGAGCAGTACTTC.

In nucleotides, the CDR3 is TGTGCCAGCAGCTTGACTAGCGGGGAGAGCACAGATACGCAGTATTTT. Protein sequence: CASSLTSGESTDTQYF. This chain joins TRBV5-4 and TRBJ2-3, with 10 bases aligning to TRBD2. Germline V lookup: CDR1 SGHNT, CDR2 YYREEE (reference sequence). V shed 1 base and J 0 bases; nucleotides not matched to a gene: 2. The CDR3 spans 16 residues. Together with reference TRBV5-4 and TRBJ2-3, the CDR3 gives the full variable domain: ETGVTQSPTHLIKTRGQQVTLRCSSQSGHNTVSWYQQALGQGPQFIFQYYREEENGRGNFPPRFSGLQFPNYSSELNVNALELDDSALYLCASSLTSGESTDTQYFGPGTRLTVL.

V usage is TRBV5-4 and J usage is TRBJ2-2; no firm D call. Per germline, CDR1 SGHNT and CDR2 YYREEE (reference sequence). With 4 bases removed from V and 1 base from J, the gap between germline ends came to 2 bases. The CDR3 covers 12 residues. The CDR3 protein is CASSRNTGELFF. The CDR3, as DNA: TGTGCCAGCAGCAGGAACACCGGGGAGCTGTTTTTT.

The chain uses TRBV10-3 and TRBJ2-1; D gene unclear. V shed 4 bases and J shed 10 bases, with 8 bases lying between them. The CDR3 consists of 11 residues. The germline gives CDR1 ENHRY, CDR2 SYGVKD. The CDR3 loop reads CAISAREEQFF. The CDR3 bases are TGTGCCATCAGTGCTCGCGAGGAGCAGTTCTTC.

The gene calls are TRBV28 and TRBJ2-1; D possibly corresponds to TRBD2 (5 bases). There are 17 residues in the CDR3. V lost 5 bases and J lost 4, with 21 bases in between. Germline CDR1 is MDHEN and CDR2 is SYDVKM. The CDR3, as DNA: TGTGCCAGCAGTCCCCGAGCGGTTGGGAGAGGATACAATGAGCAGTTCTTC. Translation: CASSPRAVGRGYNEQFF.

V usage is TRBV2 and J usage is TRBJ2-7; 8 bases agree with TRBD1. This CDR3 has 14 amino acids. V dropped 1 base and J dropped 7; count of bases not matched to a gene: 6. Germline CDR1 and CDR2: SNHLY and FYNNEI. The CDR3 bases are TGTGCCAGCAGTGAAGTTGAACAGGGGGGTGAGCAGTACTTC. It codes for CASSEVEQGGEQYF.

The rearrangement uses TRBV7-2 and TRBJ2-1, with no clear D. Deletions cut 1 base from V and 0 bases from J, with 10 bases between. Germline lookup yields CDR1 SGHTA and CDR2 FQGNSA. This CDR3 region has 16 residues. For the CDR3, the DNA is TGTGCCAGCAGCTTAGACTTCGAGAGCTCCTACAATGAGCAGTTCTTC. It yields the protein CASSLDFESSYNEQFF.

J is TRBJ2-2 and V is TRBV29-1; no clear D gene. The CDR3 runs to 12 residues. CDR1 is SQVTM and CDR2 is ANQGSEA in the germline V gene. Trimming stripped 3 bases from V and 4 bases from J, with 6 bases between. CDR3 amino acids: CSVDVGTGELFF. The CDR3 DNA reads TGCAGCGTTGACGTTGGCACCGGGGAGCTGTTTTTT.

In the case of this clone: The same CDR3 arises from other DNA sequences in this sample as well. The chain uses TRBV28 and TRBJ2-7, with D possibly being TRBD1 or TRBD2 (5 bases each). The CDR3 covers 12 residues. Germline-derived CDR1 and CDR2 are MDHEN and SYDVKM. V shed 3 bases and J shed 4 bases, with 7 bases lying between them. CDR3: CASSLRGYEQYF. The CDR3 nucleotides are TGTGCCAGCAGTTTGAGGGGTTACGAGCAGTACTTC.

The chain couples TRBV5-1 to TRBJ1-5, with TRBD1 matching 9 bases. The CDR3 loop spans 15 amino acids. The germline V gene encodes CDR1 SGHRS and CDR2 YFSETQ. J gave up 7 bases and V 4 bases, and 9 bases lay outside the gene matches. The CDR3 loop reads CASSETGGAYQPQHF. The CDR3 DNA follows: TGCGCCAGCAGCGAAACAGGGGGCGCATACCAGCCCCAGCATTTT.

This chain uses TRBV18 with TRBJ2-7; D uncertain. Trimming left V 5 bases short and J 0 bases short, with 11 bases between. This CDR3 spans 14 amino acids. CDR1 KGHSH and CDR2 LQKENI come from the germline V gene. CDR3 amino acids: CASSTLPPSYEQYF. CDR3 coding DNA: TGTGCCAGCTCAACCCTACCTCCCTCCTACGAGCAGTACTTC.

The CDR3 DNA reads TGTGCCAGTAGTACGCGTCTCAGCTCCTACGAGCAGTACTTC. It codes for CASSTRLSSYEQYF. This chain uses TRBV19 with TRBJ2-7; D is uncertain. V was trimmed by 4 bases and J by 0 bases, leaving 10 bases between them. CDR1 is LNHDA and CDR2 is SQIVND in the germline V gene (reference sequence). This CDR3 has 14 residues.

This rearrangement joins TRBV5-1 to TRBJ2-3, with 7 bases identical to TRBD2. Germline assignment: CDR1 SGHRS and CDR2 YFSETQ. The CDR3 is 16 residues long. Trimming took 1 base from V and 1 from J; bases not matched to a gene: 6. CDR3 DNA: TGCGCCAGCAGCTTGATGGGAGGGAGCGGCACAGATACGCAGTATTTT. It translates to CASSLMGGSGTDTQYF.

The rearrangement uses TRBV6-5 and TRBJ2-2; D perhaps matches TRBD1 (6 bases). Between the trimmed V and J ends, which lost 6 bases and 4 bases, there was a span of 9 bases. Germline CDR1 MNHEY, CDR2 SVGAGI. The CDR3 spans 13 residues. The CDR3 sequence: CASRGAITGELFF. In DNA, the CDR3 is TGTGCCAGCAGGGGGGCGATCACCGGGGAGCTGTTTTTT.

The chain has TRBV10-2 and TRBJ2-5, with D possibly being TRBD2 (6 bases). The germline V gene has CDR1 WSHSY and CDR2 SAAADI. V was pared by 8 bases and J by 2 bases, with 18 bases between. The CDR3 is 15 amino acids. CDR3 in amino acids: CASPEGRDWQETQYF. The CDR3 DNA sequence: TGCGCCAGCCCTGAAGGCCGGGACTGGCAAGAGACCCAGTACTTC.

CDR3 DNA sequence: TGTGCCACCAACAGGGACTCTGGAAACACCATATATTTT. Amino acids: CATNRDSGNTIYF. The V call is TRBV19, the J call TRBJ1-3; D might be TRBD1 (6 bases). CDR1 and CDR2 (germline): LNHDA, SQIVND (reference sequence). The CDR3 consists of 13 residues. With 10 bases removed from V and 0 bases from J, the gap between germline ends came to 10 bases.

V gene TRBV5-6 combines with J gene TRBJ1-1, with a weak D call TRBD1 (5 bases). From germline, CDR1 is SGHDT and CDR2 YYEEEE. Trimming took 0 bases from V and 7 from J, leaving 22 bases between them. The CDR3 is 17 amino acids. CDR3 protein: CASSLGGTGTVTLEAFF. CDR3 coding DNA: TGTGCCAGCAGCTTGGGGGGTACCGGGACGGTGACCCTTGAAGCTTTCTTT.

V usage is TRBV7-9 and J usage is TRBJ2-7; D remains unclear. With 4 bases removed from V and 2 bases from J, the gap between germline ends came to 12 bases. The CDR3 extends over 14 amino acids. Germline V gene sequence: CDR1 SEHNR, CDR2 FQNEAQ (reference sequence). The CDR3 spells CASSWVGSAYEQYF. The CDR3 DNA follows: TGTGCCAGCAGCTGGGTGGGCTCTGCCTACGAGCAGTACTTC.

The chain carries TRBV9 and TRBJ2-2, with TRBD2 identical over 10 bases. This CDR3 comprises 15 residues. J lost 7 bases, V lost 4 bases, and 7 bases had no gene match. The germline V gene has CDR1 SGDLS and CDR2 YYNGEE. The CDR3 coding sequence is TGTGCCAGCAGCTCTAGCGGGAGCCCCAGCGGGGAGCTGTTTTTT. Amino acid sequence: CASSSSGSPSGELFF. The whole variable domain, filled in from reference TRBV9 and TRBJ2-2, reads DSGVTQTPKHLITATGQRVTLRCSPRSGDLSVYWYQQSLDQGLQFLIQYYNGEERAKGNILERFSAQQFPDLHSELNLSSLELGDSALYFCASSSSGSPSGELFFGEGSRLTVL.

V usage is TRBV27 and J usage is TRBJ1-3; D possibly corresponds to TRBD1 (6 bases). CDR1 and CDR2 from the germline V gene are MNHEY and SMNVEV (reference sequence). Trimming pared 3 bases from V and 4 bases from J, leaving 10 bases between. This CDR3 region has 14 residues. The CDR3 DNA reads TGTGCCAGCAGTTTTCAGGGGTACGGAAACACCATATATTTT. It is translated as CASSFQGYGNTIYF.